This is a list of T cell receptor beta chains from one sample in a study of T cells in Graves' hyperthyroidism and ophthalmopathy. A single record per CDR3 protein comes from TCRdb applying MiXCR to the multiplex PCR reads. The sample carries fewer than 650,000 distinct CDR3 sequences, 14% to 15% recorded once. The sequenced material came from blood. The receptors originated from a woman aged 35 to 49 with Graves' ophthalmopathy. The CDR3 runs from the conserved cysteine through the conserved F or W. The D gene is left open where the match is weak. Size values are once, few and many counts, or a class for expanded clones, and some rows have none.

j_gene | v_gene | abundance | d_gene | CDR3nt | CDR3aa
TRBJ2-7 | TRBV29-1 | - | - | TGCAGCGTACTCGGAACAGGGCGTAGTGCCTACGAGCAGTACTTC | CSVLGTGRSAYEQYF
TRBJ2-7 | TRBV28 | many | TRBD1 | TGTGCCAGCAGACCCTGGACAGGTCGCGAGCAGTACTTC | CASRPWTGREQYF
TRBJ2-7 | TRBV4-1 | few | TRBD1 | TGCGCCAGCAGCCACGAGGGGACAGCGCTTGGGCAGTACTTC | CASSHEGTALGQYF
TRBJ2-7 | TRBV30 | - | - | TGTGCCTGGAGACCTTGGACGGCCTACGAGCAGTACTTC | CAWRPWTAYEQYF
TRBJ2-2 | TRBV12-3/TRBV12-4 | many | - | TGTGCCAGCAGTTTAGGGCTCAGGACCTACGGGGAGCTGTTTTTT | CASSLGLRTYGELFF
TRBJ1-5 | TRBV28 | many | - | TGTGCCAGCAGACGGGACATCGATCCTTATAGCAATCAGCCCCAGCATTTT | CASRRDIDPYSNQPQHF
TRBJ2-5 | TRBV12-3/TRBV12-4 | many | - | TGTGCCAGCACCCTATTGGGGGCACAAGAGACCCAGTACTTC | CASTLLGAQETQYF
TRBJ2-2 | TRBV10-3 | many | TRBD1 | TGTGCCATCACCGACCGACAGGGGCTCTCGAGCGGGGAGCTGTTTTTT | CAITDRQGLSSGELFF
TRBJ2-7 | TRBV11-2 | many | TRBD1 | TGTGCCAGCAGCTTAGATCGTGACAGGGTTTGGTACGAGCAGTACTTC | CASSLDRDRVWYEQYF
TRBJ2-7 | TRBV12-3/TRBV12-4 | - | TRBD2 | TGTGCCAGCAGCCCGACCCCTAGCGGTTCCCCCCACTACGAGCAGTACTTC | CASSPTPSGSPHYEQYF
TRBJ2-5 | TRBV7-2 | many | - | TGTGCCAGCAGCTTTGGGGGCAGCTTGGGAAACTCTGAGACCCAGTACTTC | CASSFGGSLGNSETQYF
TRBJ2-7 | TRBV6-1 | many | - | TGTGCCAGCAGTGATGCGGACTACGAGCAGTACTTC | CASSDADYEQYF
TRBJ2-2 | TRBV5-1 | few | - | TGCGCCAGCAGCCCGAGATTAGCGGCTACGAACACCGGGGAGCTGTTTTTT | CASSPRLAATNTGELFF
TRBJ1-1 | TRBV12-3/TRBV12-4 | many | - | TGTGCCAGCAGGAAACAGGGTAGTGGCACTGAAGCTTTCTTT | CASRKQGSGTEAFF
TRBJ2-7 | TRBV20-1 | many | TRBD2 | TGCAGTGCCGGACTAGACTACGAGCAGTACTTC | CSAGLDYEQYF
TRBJ2-5 | TRBV19 | many | - | TGTGCCAGTACCAACCCCGGGACCGGAGGGGAGACCCAGTACTTC | CASTNPGTGGETQYF
TRBJ2-6 | TRBV19 | many | - | TGTGCCATCCCCGGAGGTATCTCTGGGGCCAACGTCCTGACTTTC | CAIPGGISGANVLTF
TRBJ2-5 | TRBV11-2 | many | - | TGTGCCAGCAGCCCCCAAGTTGACGTAGGGACCCAGTACTTC | CASSPQVDVGTQYF
TRBJ2-7 | TRBV2 | many | TRBD2 | TGTGCCAGCAGTGAGTTCGTCCTAGCGGGAAGCGAGCAGTACTTC | CASSEFVLAGSEQYF
TRBJ1-2 | TRBV12-3/TRBV12-4 | many | - | TGTGCCAGCAGTTTATCGGGCTACACCTTC | CASSLSGYTF
TRBJ2-7 | TRBV18 | many | - | TGTGCCAGCTCACCACGGACGCAGAGGGGATTGGCCGAGCAGTACTTC | CASSPRTQRGLAEQYF
TRBJ1-2 | TRBV3-1 | - | - | TGTGCCAGCAGTTGGGGCGATGGCTACACCTTC | CASSWGDGYTF
TRBJ2-7 | TRBV11-1 | many | TRBD1 | TGTGCCAGCAGCCCACCGGGACAGACCTACGAGCAGTACTTC | CASSPPGQTYEQYF
TRBJ2-2 | TRBV20-1 | few | TRBD2 | TGCAGTGCTAGAGAACTAGCGGGGGAATCGAACACCGGGGAGCTGTTTTTT | CSARELAGESNTGELFF
TRBJ2-7 | TRBV14 | few | TRBD2 | TGTGCCAGCAGCCAGAGGAATATCGGAGGCCGCGCGGGAGCCCGGAGCTCCTACGAGCAGTACTTC | CASSQRNIGGRAGARSSYEQYF
TRBJ1-2 | TRBV10-3 | many | TRBD1 | TGTGCCACCCCGGGACAGGGGGCCTATGGCTACACCTTC | CATPGQGAYGYTF
TRBJ2-7 | TRBV20-1 | many | TRBD2 | TGCAGTGCTAGGCGGACTAGCGGGCCCTCCTCGGAGCAGTACTTC | CSARRTSGPSSEQYF
TRBJ1-5 | TRBV2 | few | - | TGTGCCAGCAGTGGAGTGGGTCCCCACAATCAGCCCCAGCATTTT | CASSGVGPHNQPQHF
TRBJ2-7 | TRBV5-1 | many | TRBD2 | TGCGCCAGCAGCCGTGGGACTAGCGGGAGTCAGGGGAGGGACGAGCAGTACTTC | CASSRGTSGSQGRDEQYF
TRBJ1-2 | TRBV28 | many | - | TGTGCCAGCAGCCGCCCTGGGAACGACTACACCTTC | CASSRPGNDYTF
TRBJ1-1 | TRBV14 | many | - | TGTGCCAGCAGCCTACTTAAGGGGGGCCTAAACACTGAAGCTTTCTTT | CASSLLKGGLNTEAFF
TRBJ2-5 | TRBV20-1 | - | TRBD2 | TGCAGTGCGAGACCCGGACTAGCGGGATTAGAGACCCAGTACTTC | CSARPGLAGLETQYF
TRBJ1-2 | TRBV24-1 | once | TRBD1 | TGTGCCACCAGTGATAGGACAGGGCTCTATGGCTACACCTTC | CATSDRTGLYGYTF
TRBJ1-5 | TRBV5-1 | many | - | TGCGCCAGCAGCCCGTGGGGAAGTGGTAGCAATCAGCCCCAGCATTTT | CASSPWGSGSNQPQHF
TRBJ2-2 | TRBV12-3/TRBV12-4 | few | - | TGTGCCAGCAGTTTTTCCGGGACAAGCCACGGGGAGCTGTTTTTT | CASSFSGTSHGELFF
TRBJ1-2 | TRBV12-3/TRBV12-4 | - | - | TGTGCCAGCAGTTTGGGCAGGGAGGATGGCTACACCTTC | CASSLGREDGYTF
TRBJ2-7 | TRBV7-2 | many | - | TGTGCCAGCAGCCTGAGACTCACCGAGCAGTACTTC | CASSLRLTEQYF
TRBJ2-7 | TRBV12-3/TRBV12-4 | - | - | TGTGCCAGCACCCTCGACAGCTTGGACGAGCAGTACTTC | CASTLDSLDEQYF